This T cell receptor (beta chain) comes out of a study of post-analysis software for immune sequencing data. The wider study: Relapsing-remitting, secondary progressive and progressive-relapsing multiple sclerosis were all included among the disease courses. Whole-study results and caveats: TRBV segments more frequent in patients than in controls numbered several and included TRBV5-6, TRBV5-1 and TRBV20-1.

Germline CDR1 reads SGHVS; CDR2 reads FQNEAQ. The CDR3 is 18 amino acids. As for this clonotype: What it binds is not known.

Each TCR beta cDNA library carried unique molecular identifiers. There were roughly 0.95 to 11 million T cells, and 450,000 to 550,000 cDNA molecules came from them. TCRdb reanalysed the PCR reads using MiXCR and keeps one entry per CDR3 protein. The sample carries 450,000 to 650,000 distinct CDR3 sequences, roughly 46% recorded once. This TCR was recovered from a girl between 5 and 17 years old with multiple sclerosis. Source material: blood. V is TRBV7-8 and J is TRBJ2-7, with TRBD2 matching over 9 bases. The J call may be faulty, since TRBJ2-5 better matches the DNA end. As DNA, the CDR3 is TGTGCCAGCAGCTTACAGACTAGCGGAGGCTTATCGTGGGAGACCCAGTACTTC. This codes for CASSLQTSGGLSWETQYF.